This T cell receptor beta chain comes out of a study of cytomegalovirus exposure and HLA in healthy donors. Details on this clone: What it recognizes is unknown.

Trimming cost V 1 base and J 6 bases, with 17 bases left between them. This CDR3 has 16 amino acids. Notes on the study in general: It was reported that TCR beta sequences correctly inferred the HLA-A and HLA-B alleles for most subjects.

Donors were ostensibly healthy at sampling, although undocumented immune exposures were probable. The PCR employed 60 Vbeta primers together with 13 Jbeta primers. Data came from immunoSEQ multiplex PCR; TCRdb stores just in-frame clones and leaves some out. This sample has more than 75,000 clones, with approximately 85% found just once. The rearrangement joins TRBV5-3 to TRBJ2-4; TRBD2 is a possible D gene (6 bases). TRBV5-3 is identified as an open reading frame with a role that is uncertain. The receptor's source is a woman in her late teens or twenties in good health and CMV-seropositive. Sequenced sample: PBMCs. The DNA of the CDR3 is TGTGCCAGAAGCTTGACTCGGAGGGGCGACGTAAACATTCAGTACTTC. It codes for CARSLTRRGDVNIQYF.